A single TCR beta chain is shown here with its context. Its target is unknown. This sample was taken from a study of cytomegalovirus exposure and HLA in healthy donors. The wider study: Of all 360 or so donors who were genotyped, roughly 85% belonged to the Caucasian-associated ancestry cluster.

CDR3 length equals 14 residues. Germline V lookup: CDR1 SGHTA, CDR2 FQGNSA. After removal of 3 bases from V and 2 bases from J, the junction contained 3 bases not matched to a gene. Use of 60 Vbeta and 13 Jbeta primers characterized the PCR. In the study's own analysis: As a later analysis found, there were 80 million or so unique TCR beta chains, of which roughly 11 million were shared. Repertoires were generated with immunoSEQ multiplex PCR, while TCRdb's copy carries only in-frame clones and drops some. V, J and clone size were drawn from that table, and D and trimming were deduced from the DNA. This table has over 150,000 clones, around 74% appearing once. Study conclusions and caveats: A later analysis found that most CMV-associated TCR beta chains appeared HLA-restricted.

The sequenced sample consisted of PBMCs. This receptor was identified in a young man in good health and CMV-seronegative. The chain joins TRBV7-2 to TRBJ2-7, with 8 bases identical to TRBD2. The CDR3 nucleotides are TGTGCCAGCAGCTTGCGGGAGGTAACCTACGAGCAGTACTTC. Its translation is CASSLREVTYEQYF.